A single sample is the source of the 4 T cell receptor beta chains below, sequenced in a study of T cell responses to AZD1222 COVID-19 vaccine. Assay used: immunoSEQ multiplex PCR; TCRdb lists only in-frame clones, some missing. This repertoire shows 80,000 to 100,000 clones, just over 85% found once; its top ten account for roughly 6.5%. The starting material was peripheral blood, obtained on day 0 of AZD1222 vaccination. The receptors were sampled from an adult in good health.

The chain uses TRBV7-9 and TRBJ1-1, with 8 bases lining up with TRBD1. The V and J ends lost 3 bases and 3 bases, in that order; junction bases with no gene match: 3. This CDR3 is built from 14 residues. CDR1 is SEHNR, CDR2 FQNEAQ, per germline (reference sequence). The CDR3 DNA follows: TGTGCCAGCAGCTTGGACAGGGCTGACACTGAAGCTTTCTTT. Translated, it gives CASSLDRADTEAFF. The full variable domain, completed using reference TRBV7-9 and TRBJ1-1, is DTGVSQNPRHKITKRGQNVTFRCDPISEHNRLYWYRQTLGQGPEFLTYFQNEAQLEKSRLLSDRFSAERPKGSFSTLEIQRTEQGDSAMYLCASSLDRADTEAFFGQGTRLTVV.

The J gene is TRBJ2-1, the V gene TRBV3-1 (or the pseudogene TRBV3-2), with 8 nucleotides matching TRBD2. There are 16 residues in the CDR3. V gave up 4 bases and J gave up 2 bases; unmatched junction bases: 7. CDR1 is LGHDT and CDR2 is YNNKEL in the germline V gene (reference sequence). CDR3 sequence: CASSLGGGPPYNEQFF. CDR3 in DNA: TGTGCCAGCAGCCTCGGCGGGGGGCCACCCTACAATGAGCAGTTCTTC.

This sequence joins TRBV7-9 and TRBJ1-4; D is perhaps TRBD1 (5 bases). There are 17 residues in the CDR3. V lost 5 bases and J lost 6, with 22 bases in between. Germline values: CDR1 SEHNR, CDR2 FQNEAQ (reference sequence). CDR3: CASSHRRGGNTHEKLFF. The DNA for the CDR3 is TGTGCCAGCAGCCACCGACGCGGGGGGAACACGCATGAAAAACTGTTTTTT. The full variable domain, completed using reference TRBV7-9 and TRBJ1-4, is DTGVSQNPRHKITKRGQNVTFRCDPISEHNRLYWYRQTLGQGPEFLTYFQNEAQLEKSRLLSDRFSAERPKGSFSTLEIQRTEQGDSAMYLCASSHRRGGNTHEKLFFGSGTQLSVL.

This sequence joins TRBV29-1 and TRBJ1-1; D might be TRBD1 (5 bases). Trimming pared 2 bases from V and 0 bases from J, leaving 10 bases between. Looked up from germline, CDR1 is SQVTM and CDR2 is ANQGSEA. The CDR3 consists of 14 residues. CDR3 protein: CSVERGGVNTEAFF. DNA of the CDR3: TGCAGCGTTGAACGGGGAGGGGTGAACACTGAAGCTTTCTTT. Complete variable domain (other parts from reference TRBV29-1 and TRBJ1-1): SAVISQKPSRDICQRGTSLTIQCQVDSQVTMMFWYRQQPGQSLTLIATANQGSEATYESGFVIDKFPISRPNLTFSTLTVSNMSPEDSSIYLCSVERGGVNTEAFFGQGTRLTVV.